A single sample gave rise to the 5 T cell receptor beta chains below, sequenced in a study of shared clonotypes between healthy human individuals. The data were produced by immunoSEQ multiplex PCR, yet TCRdb's version contains in-frame clones alone and is incomplete. The data show some 2,000,000 clones, roughly 95% seen once. The sequencing input was naive CD4+ T cells sorted from blood. As for subset: CD45RA+ positively selected. The receptors derive from a man younger than 35 in good health.

The chain has TRBV5-4 and TRBJ2-7; D possibly uses TRBD1 or TRBD2 (5 bases each). CDR1 is SGHNT and CDR2 is YYREEE in the germline V gene (reference sequence). Trimming pared 0 bases from V and 2 bases from J, leaving 15 bases between. This CDR3 is built from 16 residues. The CDR3 protein is CASSLGAGLGAYEQYF. CDR3 sequence (DNA): TGTGCCAGCAGCTTGGGGGCGGGCCTAGGGGCCTACGAGCAGTACTTC.

The gene calls are TRBV9 and TRBJ1-2; perhaps TRBD1 as D (6 bases). Trimming left V 4 bases short and J 9 bases short, with 16 bases between. This CDR3 spans 13 amino acids. Germline CDR1 SGDLS, CDR2 YYNGEE. As DNA, the CDR3 is TGTGCCAGCAGCCTTGACGACAGGCGCCGCTACACCTTC. Encoded protein: CASSLDDRRRYTF.

The chain combines TRBV5-6 with TRBJ2-5; the D is unclear. CDR3 length: 13 amino acids. CDR1 is SGHDT and CDR2 is YYEEEE in the germline V gene. With 0 bases removed from V and 5 bases from J, the gap between germline ends came to 8 bases. In DNA form, the CDR3 reads TGTGCCAGCAGCTTGGCCCCCAGGGAGACCCAGTACTTC. Its translation is CASSLAPRETQYF.

The chain is built from TRBV16 and TRBJ2-2; the D gene is possibly TRBD1 (6 bases). Germline-derived CDR1 and CDR2 are KGHSY and FQNENV. Trimming removed 2 bases from V and 4 bases from J, with 11 bases in between. The CDR3 contains 15 residues. In DNA form, the CDR3 reads TGTGCCAGCAGCCAAAACAGGGTTTCCACCGGGGAGCTGTTTTTT. Protein product: CASSQNRVSTGELFF.

V is TRBV4-1 and J is TRBJ1-2, with a weak D call TRBD1 (6 bases). The CDR3 runs to 13 residues. Germline V gene data show CDR1 as MGHRA and CDR2 as YSYEKL. Trimming stripped 4 bases from V and 7 bases from J, with 13 bases between. CDR3 DNA sequence: TGCGCCAGCAGCCTCCCAGGGGTGATTGGCTACACCTTC. It specifies CASSLPGVIGYTF.